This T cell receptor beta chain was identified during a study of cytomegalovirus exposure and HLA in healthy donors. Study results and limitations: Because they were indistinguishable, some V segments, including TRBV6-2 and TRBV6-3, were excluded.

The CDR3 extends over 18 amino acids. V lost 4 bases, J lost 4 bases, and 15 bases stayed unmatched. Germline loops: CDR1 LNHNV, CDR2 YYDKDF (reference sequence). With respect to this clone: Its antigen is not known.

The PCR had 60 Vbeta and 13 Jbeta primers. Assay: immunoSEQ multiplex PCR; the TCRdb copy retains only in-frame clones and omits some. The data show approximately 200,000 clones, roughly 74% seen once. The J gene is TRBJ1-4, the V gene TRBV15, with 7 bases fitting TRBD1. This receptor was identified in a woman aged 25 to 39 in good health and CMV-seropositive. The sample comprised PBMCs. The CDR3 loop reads CATSKHPFTGESNEKLFF. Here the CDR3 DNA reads TGTGCCACCAGCAAGCACCCGTTTACAGGGGAGAGTAATGAAAAACTGTTTTTT.